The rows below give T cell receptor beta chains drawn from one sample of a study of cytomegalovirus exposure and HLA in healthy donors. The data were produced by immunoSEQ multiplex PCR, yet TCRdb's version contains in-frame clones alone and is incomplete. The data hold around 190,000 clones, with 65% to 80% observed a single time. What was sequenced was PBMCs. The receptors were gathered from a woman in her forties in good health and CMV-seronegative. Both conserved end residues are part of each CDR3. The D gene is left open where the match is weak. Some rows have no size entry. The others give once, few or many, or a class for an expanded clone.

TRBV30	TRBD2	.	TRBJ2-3	CAWQRAAGGPDTQYF	TGTGCCTGGCAGAGGGCAGCGGGGGGGCCAGATACGCAGTATTTT
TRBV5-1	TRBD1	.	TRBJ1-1	CASGGQGLSTEAFF	TGCGCCAGCGGCGGACAGGGCTTGTCCACTGAAGCTTTCTTT
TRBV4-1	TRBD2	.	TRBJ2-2	CASSQVLAGVVVKGTGELFF	TGCGCCAGCAGCCAAGTGTTAGCGGGAGTGGTGGTTAAAGGAACCGGGGAGCTGTTTTTT
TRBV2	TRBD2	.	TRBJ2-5	CASTRLAGEETQYF	TGTGCCAGCACCCGACTAGCGGGGGAAGAGACCCAGTACTTC
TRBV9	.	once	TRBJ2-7	CASSGGVPPYEQYF	TGTGCCAGCAGCGGGGGGGTCCCTCCTTACGAGCAGTACTTC
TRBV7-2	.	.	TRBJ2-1	CASSLEAVADEQFF	TGTGCCAGCAGCTTAGAAGCAGTTGCGGATGAGCAGTTCTTC
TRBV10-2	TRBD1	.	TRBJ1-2	CASSESGQGGGYTF	TGCGCCAGCAGTGAGTCAGGACAGGGAGGTGGCTACACCTTC
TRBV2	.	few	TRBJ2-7	CASSDTSSYEQYF	TGTGCCAGCAGTGACACCAGCTCCTACGAGCAGTACTTC
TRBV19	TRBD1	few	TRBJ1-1	CATGRTGNTEAFF	TGTGCCACGGGTAGGACAGGGAACACTGAAGCTTTCTTT
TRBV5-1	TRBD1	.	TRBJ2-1	CASSLAQGAFYNEQFF	TGCGCCAGCAGCTTGGCGCAGGGGGCGTTCTACAATGAGCAGTTCTTC
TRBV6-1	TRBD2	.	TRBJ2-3	CASSEAAGGPKTDTQYF	TGTGCCAGCAGTGAAGCCGCGGGAGGGCCGAAGACAGATACGCAGTATTTT
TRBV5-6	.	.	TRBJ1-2	CASSKDSPLIGYTF	TGTGCCAGCAGCAAGGACAGTCCCCTTATAGGCTACACCTTC
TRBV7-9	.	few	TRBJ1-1	CASSLVGGNTEAFF	TGTGCCAGCAGCTTAGTGGGAGGGAACACTGAAGCTTTCTTT
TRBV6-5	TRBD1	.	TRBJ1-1	CASSPSTWTGEAFF	TGTGCCAGCAGCCCCTCGACGTGGACAGGTGAAGCTTTCTTT
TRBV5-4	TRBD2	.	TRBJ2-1	CASSPAGGRLNEQFF	TGTGCCAGCAGCCCCGCGGGAGGGCGCTTGAATGAGCAGTTCTTC
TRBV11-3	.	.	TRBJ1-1	CASSSVGGANTEAFF	TGTGCCAGCAGCTCCGTTGGGGGGGCGAACACTGAAGCTTTCTTT
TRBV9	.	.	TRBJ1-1	CASSVGPRAEAFF	TGTGCCAGCAGCGTAGGCCCGAGGGCTGAAGCTTTCTTT
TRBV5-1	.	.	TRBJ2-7	CASSFLQTYEQYF	TGCGCCAGCAGCTTTTTACAGACCTACGAGCAGTACTTC
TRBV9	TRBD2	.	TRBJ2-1	CASSADPSGRVNEQFF	TGTGCCAGCAGCGCGGACCCTAGCGGGAGGGTCAATGAGCAGTTCTTC
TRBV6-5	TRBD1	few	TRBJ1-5	CASRDRGLGNQPQHF	TGTGCCAGCAGAGACAGGGGGCTGGGCAATCAGCCCCAGCATTTT
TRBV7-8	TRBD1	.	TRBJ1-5	CASSLGVTGTVNQPQHF	TGTGCCAGCAGCTTAGGAGTCACCGGGACAGTCAATCAGCCCCAGCATTTT